These 31 T cell receptor beta chains were all obtained from the same sample, sequenced in a study of blood T cell repertoires in COVID-19. The repertoire was sequenced with immunoSEQ multiplex PCR; TCRdb's copy has only in-frame clones and lacks some. This table holds 160,000 or so clones, about 79% found once. Sample: PBMCs or T cells enriched from blood (not recorded which). The receptor set was obtained from a man between 45 and 60 years old who had recovered from COVID-19.

The chain links TRBV18 to TRBJ2-2; 8 nucleotides align to TRBD2. The V segment lost 2 bases and the J segment 0 bases; nucleotides outside the gene matches: 2. This CDR3 is built from 16 residues. Looked up from germline, CDR1 is KGHSH and CDR2 is LQKENI. Here the CDR3 reads CASSPWTSPNTGELFF. The CDR3 nucleotides read TGTGCCAGCTCACCATGGACTAGCCCGAACACCGGGGAGCTGTTTTTT.

The chain employs TRBV11-2 and TRBJ2-7; 7 bases are a match to TRBD1. The CDR3 totals 16 residues. CDR1 and CDR2 (germline): SGHAT, FQNNGV. The V gene end was trimmed by 3 bases and the J gene end by 2 bases; junction bases not matched to a gene: 10. CDR3 sequence reads: CASSFGKGAGAYEQYF. The DNA for the CDR3 is TGTGCCAGCAGCTTTGGGAAGGGGGCAGGGGCCTACGAGCAGTACTTC.

The chain uses TRBV10-3 and TRBJ2-1; tentatively, D is TRBD1 (5 bases). Germline CDR1 ENHRY, CDR2 SYGVKD. V gave up 3 bases and J gave up 4 bases, with 16 bases separating them. The length of the CDR3 is 16 residues. CDR3 bases: TGTGCCATCAGTGAAACCCAGGGCTCCATTTACAATGAGCAGTTCTTC. Amino acids: CAISETQGSIYNEQFF.

The gene calls are TRBV6-4 and TRBJ2-1; 9 bases line up with TRBD2. Germline CDR1 reads MRHNA; CDR2 reads SNTAGT. The CDR3 extends over 15 amino acids. V trimming: 6 bases; J trimming: 4 bases; junction bases outside the gene matches: 7. CDR3 sequence: CASSLSGGSYNEQFF. The CDR3 DNA follows: TGTGCCAGCAGCCTAAGCGGGGGGTCTTACAATGAGCAGTTCTTC.

This clone was picked up one time. V is TRBV5-8 and J is TRBJ1-1; TRBD1 matches at 10 bases. The CDR3 length is 15 residues. Germline CDR1 is SGHTS and CDR2 is YDEGEE. J was trimmed by 6 bases and V by 0 bases; bases with no gene match: 5. CDR3 DNA: TGTGCCAGCAGCTTGGGGGGACAGGGGTCGTCTGAAGCTTTCTTT. Its protein is CASSLGGQGSSEAFF.

The chain couples TRBV19 to TRBJ1-2, with TRBD1 matching 7 bases. The length of the CDR3 is 15 residues. Losses at the gene ends were 7 bases for V and 0 bases for J; bases not matched to a gene: 8. Germline assignment: CDR1 LNHDA and CDR2 SQIVND (reference sequence). CDR3 nucleotides: TGTGCCAGTAACGCCCCGGGACAGCCTAACTATGGCTACACCTTC. The encoded protein is CASNAPGQPNYGYTF.

The chain carries TRBV24-1 and TRBJ1-3; 9 bases match TRBD1. CDR3 length: 20 amino acids. J lost 0 bases, V lost 1 base, and 12 bases had no gene match. The V gene's germline CDR1 is KGHDR and CDR2 SFDVKD. The CDR3: CATSDFMSPRQGDSGNTIYF. The CDR3 DNA sequence: TGTGCCACCAGTGATTTTATGTCTCCGAGACAGGGGGACTCTGGAAACACCATATATTTT.

The V call is TRBV6-5, the J call TRBJ1-6; D not certain. This CDR3 contains 12 residues. Germline lookup yields CDR1 MNHEY and CDR2 SVGAGI. Between the trimmed V and J ends, which lost 6 bases and 12 bases, there was a span of 12 bases. The DNA of the CDR3 is TGTGCCAGCAGCCCCGACACCCGACCCCTCCACTTT. Its protein is CASSPDTRPLHF.

A few counts support this clone. The rearrangement links TRBV28 to TRBJ1-6; 10 bases match TRBD1. V lost 6 bases, J lost 9 bases, and 11 bases stayed unmatched. Germline V CDR1 and CDR2: MDHEN, SYDVKM. This CDR3 has 16 amino acids. The CDR3 coding sequence is TGTGCCAGCAGGCCGGGACAGGGGATGTTTTTTTCACCCCTCCACTTT. Translated, it gives CASRPGQGMFFSPLHF. The complete variable domain, with remaining parts taken from reference TRBV28 and TRBJ1-6, reads DVKVTQSSRYLVKRTGEKVFLECVQDMDHENMFWYRQDPGLGLRLIYFSYDVKMKEKGDIPEGYSVSREKKERFSLILESASTNQTSMYLCASRPGQGMFFSPLHFGNGTRLTVT.

J is TRBJ1-5 and V is TRBV7-9; 7 bases map to TRBD1. V lost 0 bases and J lost 5; bases outside the gene matches: 1. The V gene's germline CDR1 is SEHNR and CDR2 FQNEAQ (reference sequence). The CDR3 sequence is 14 residues long. This chain's CDR3 is CASSLAGGDQPQHF. CDR3 nucleotides: TGTGCCAGCAGCTTAGCAGGGGGCGATCAGCCCCAGCATTTT.

The rearrangement uses TRBV10-3 and TRBJ1-6; tentatively, D is TRBD1 (6 bases). Germline lookup yields CDR1 ENHRY and CDR2 SYGVKD. V was clipped by 3 bases and J by 7 bases, with 16 bases between them. This CDR3 region has 16 residues. CDR3 amino acids: CAISEYGGARNSPLHF. CDR3 nucleotides: TGTGCCATCAGTGAATATGGGGGCGCTAGGAATTCACCCCTCCACTTT.

This chain joins TRBV29-1 and TRBJ1-1; TRBD1 is a possible D gene (5 bases). V lost 6 bases to trimming and J lost 0 bases, with 14 bases between them. CDR1 and CDR2 (germline): SQVTM, ANQGSEA. The CDR3 is made up of 14 amino acids. The DNA for the CDR3 is TGCAGCGTCGCCGTTGGGGGGATGAACACTGAAGCTTTCTTT. It is translated as CSVAVGGMNTEAFF.

This chain uses TRBV20-1 with TRBJ2-1; unclear D gene. The CDR3 sequence is 11 residues long. V was shortened by 6 bases and J by 10 bases, with 13 bases between the two germline ends. In germline, CDR1 is DFQATT, CDR2 SNEGSKA (reference sequence). In DNA, the CDR3 is TGCAGTGCCGACAAGGTTAGGGAGCAGTTCTTC. It specifies CSADKVREQFF.

The chain combines TRBV9 with TRBJ2-7, with 9 positions matching TRBD2. Germline loops: CDR1 SGDLS, CDR2 YYNGEE. V lost 0 bases to trimming and J lost 0 bases; unmatched junction nucleotides: 7. This CDR3 comprises 17 residues. The DNA for the CDR3 is TGTGCCAGCAGCGTAGGATTAGCGGGGGACGCCTCCTACGAGCAGTACTTC. It is translated as CASSVGLAGDASYEQYF.

This clone was detected ten times or more. V and J are TRBV7-9 and TRBJ1-6; 9 nucleotides match TRBD1. The ends lost 1 base at V and 7 bases at J; junction bases unmatched: 2. In germline, CDR1 is SEHNR, CDR2 FQNEAQ (reference sequence). This CDR3 is 15 amino acids long. The CDR3 reads CASSLVGTGNSPLHF. The CDR3 region has the DNA TGTGCCAGCAGCTTAGTCGGGACAGGGAATTCACCCCTCCACTTT.

This clone was observed once. This rearrangement joins TRBV24-1 to TRBJ1-5; no clear D. The CDR3 is 14 amino acids. The germline V gene encodes CDR1 KGHDR and CDR2 SFDVKD. Trimming pared 0 bases from V and 2 bases from J, leaving 4 bases between. The DNA of the CDR3 is TGTGCCACCAGTGATTTGGCAGGCAATCAGCCCCAGCATTTT. Translated: CATSDLAGNQPQHF.

This chain connects TRBV13 to TRBJ2-3; 10 positions agree with TRBD2. Germline V gives CDR1 PRHDT, CDR2 FYEKMQ (reference sequence). This CDR3 is 16 amino acids long. The junction had 2 bases not matched to a gene; V was cut back by 0 bases and J by 2 bases. The CDR3 coding sequence is TGTGCCAGCAGCTTAGGGCTAGCGGGGGCCACAGATACGCAGTATTTT. This gives the protein CASSLGLAGATDTQYF.

The J gene is TRBJ1-2, the V gene TRBV5-4; TRBD1 agrees at 9 bases. The CDR3 consists of 15 residues. Losses at the gene ends were 1 base for V and 5 bases for J; bases not matched to a gene: 6. Germline CDR1 reads SGHNT; CDR2 reads YYREEE (reference sequence). The CDR3 sequence: CASSLSQGAAYGYTF. The DNA of the CDR3 is TGTGCCAGCAGCTTGTCACAGGGGGCGGCGTATGGCTACACCTTC.

This chain uses TRBV5-5 with TRBJ1-2; D is perhaps TRBD1 (5 bases). The CDR3 contains 15 residues. Trimming removed 4 bases at V and 3 bases at J, with 16 bases between. Germline CDR1 is SGHKS and CDR2 is YYEKEE (reference sequence). The CDR3 sequence is CASSLTRDSYYGYTF. In nucleotides, the CDR3 is TGTGCCAGCAGCCTTACCCGGGACTCTTACTATGGCTACACCTTC.

The chain joins TRBV29-1 to TRBJ1-4; no clear D gene. CDR1 SQVTM and CDR2 ANQGSEA come from the germline V gene. CDR3 size: 12 residues. V lost 5 bases, J lost 5 bases, and 9 bases lay in between. CDR3 region: CSVRVRNEKLFF. The CDR3 DNA is TGCAGCGTTCGGGTCCGCAATGAAAAACTGTTTTTT.

The rearrangement links TRBV6-6 to TRBJ1-1, with D possibly matching TRBD1 (6 bases). The CDR3 runs to 14 residues. In germline, CDR1 is MNHNY, CDR2 SVGAGI (reference sequence). The V gene lost 6 bases and the J gene lost 2 bases, with 13 bases spanning the gap. DNA for the CDR3: TGTGCCAGCAGAGGACAGTCGATTAACACTGAAGCTTTCTTT. Its translation: CASRGQSINTEAFF.

Notes on this clone: Other nucleotide sequences in the sample specify the same CDR3. The chain has TRBV11-2 and TRBJ1-1; TRBD1 matches at 9 bases. Germline loops: CDR1 SGHAT, CDR2 FQNNGV. This CDR3 is 14 amino acids long. V dropped 3 bases and J dropped 5; count of bases not matched to a gene: 4. CDR3 sequence reads: CASSLGQGNTEAFF. DNA of the CDR3: TGTGCCAGCAGCTTGGGACAGGGCAATACTGAAGCTTTCTTT.

The sample holds a few counts of this clone. The V call is TRBV15, the J call TRBJ1-6; D unresolved. The CDR3 totals 12 residues. V dropped 8 bases and J dropped 8 bases, with 10 bases sitting between them. Germline loops: CDR1 LNHNV, CDR2 YYDKDF (reference sequence). CDR3 coding DNA: TGTGCCACCGGCTTCGGGGATTCACCCCTCCACTTT. Translating it yields CATGFGDSPLHF. Using reference TRBV15 and TRBJ1-6 for the parts outside the CDR3, the full variable domain is DAMVIQNPRYQVTQFGKPVTLSCSQTLNHNVMYWYQQKSSQAPKLLFHYYDKDFNNEADTPDNFQSRRPNTSFCFLDIRSPGLGDTAMYLCATGFGDSPLHFGNGTRLTVT.

The chain is built from TRBV7-2 and TRBJ1-5; 7 bases line up with TRBD1. CDR3 length: 15 amino acids. Germline V gives CDR1 SGHTA, CDR2 FQGNSA. J gave up 6 bases and V 1 base, and 6 bases lay outside the gene matches. CDR3 nucleotides: TGTGCCAGCAGCTTAGGGGACAGTCGCAGTCAGCCCCAGCATTTT. This gives the protein CASSLGDSRSQPQHF.

The V and J genes are TRBV7-8 and TRBJ2-2; perhaps TRBD1 as D (7 bases). This CDR3 contains 16 residues. The germline V gene encodes CDR1 SGHVS and CDR2 FQNEAQ. Trimming shortened V by 5 bases and J by 0 bases, and 13 bases separated the two germline ends. DNA for the CDR3: TGTGCCAGCAGCCCGCGGGACAGATCGAACACCGGGGAGCTGTTTTTT. Translation: CASSPRDRSNTGELFF.

This chain uses TRBV3-1 (or the pseudogene TRBV3-2) with TRBJ1-4, with 10 nucleotides matching TRBD1. CDR1 and CDR2 from the germline V gene are LGHDT and YNNKEL (reference sequence). The CDR3 totals 17 residues. Trimming removed 2 bases from V and 0 bases from J; junction bases left unmatched: 3. The CDR3 bases are TGTGCCAGCAGCCAAACCGGACAGGGGGCAACTAATGAAAAACTGTTTTTT. It is translated as CASSQTGQGATNEKLFF.

This chain links TRBV6-5 with TRBJ1-1, with D tentatively TRBD1 (6 bases). The CDR3 runs 14 residues. Germline V gene lookup returns CDR1 MNHEY and CDR2 SVGAGI. With 2 bases removed from V and 5 bases from J, the gap between germline ends came to 12 bases. CDR3 bases: TGTGCCAGCAGTTACGAAGGGGGGGGTACTGAAGCTTTCTTT. This sequence encodes CASSYEGGGTEAFF.

The genes are TRBV28 and TRBJ2-7, with 7 bases aligning to TRBD2. CDR1 and CDR2 (germline): MDHEN, SYDVKM. The CDR3 spans 14 residues. V trimming: 5 bases; J trimming: 2 bases; junction bases outside the gene matches: 6. This CDR3 reads CASSLAGTTYEQYF. CDR3 nucleotides: TGTGCCAGCAGTCTCGCCGGGACTACCTACGAGCAGTACTTC.

The V gene is TRBV5-1, the J gene TRBJ1-5, with 7 positions matching TRBD1. CDR3 length equals 16 residues. Per the germline V gene, CDR1 is SGHRS and CDR2 is YFSETQ. V dropped 1 base and J dropped 1; count of bases not matched to a gene: 5. The CDR3 loop reads CASSLTGDGSNQPQHF. DNA for the CDR3: TGCGCCAGCAGCTTGACAGGGGACGGGAGCAATCAGCCCCAGCATTTT.

The chain couples TRBV5-1 to TRBJ1-2, with 7 bases identical to TRBD1. Germline V gene lookup returns CDR1 SGHRS and CDR2 YFSETQ. V was pared by 1 base and J by 7 bases, with 4 bases of the junction left unmatched. The CDR3 has 13 amino acids. CDR3 region: CASSLTGVFGYTF. CDR3 DNA: TGCGCCAGCAGCTTGACAGGGGTTTTTGGCTACACCTTC.

This chain joins TRBV25-1 and TRBJ1-2, with TRBD1 as a possible D gene (6 bases). Germline CDR1 and CDR2: MGHDK and SYGVNS. The CDR3 totals 13 residues. Trimming removed 3 bases from V and 5 bases from J, with 10 bases in between. CDR3 loop: CASSDRGEYGYTF. Here the CDR3 DNA reads TGTGCCAGCAGTGACAGGGGTGAGTATGGCTACACCTTC.